These 6 T cell receptor beta chains were all obtained from the same sample, sequenced in a study of blood T cell repertoires in COVID-19 (dated by TCRdb to 2020 to 2021). Library preparation employed the immunoSEQ multiplex PCR assay. TCRdb provides this immuneACCESS table in a form limited to in-frame rearrangements. Some clones are lacking; in checked studies, under half of them reflect an unresolved V gene, and why the rest are absent is not known. The sample table records some 270,000 clones; around 85% of these occur just once. Of the sample, 0.87% is held by the ten largest clones. Specimen: peripheral blood. The receptor source for this set is a human donor with COVID-19, enrolled during active disease. The donor label of this sample is uncertain.

This chain connects TRBV3-1 (or the pseudogene TRBV3-2) to TRBJ2-3, with 7 bases identical to TRBD1. Germline CDR1 and CDR2: LGHDT and YNNKEL (reference sequence). The J segment lost 3 bases and the V segment lost 2 bases, leaving 5 bases of the junction unmatched. The CDR3 length is 15 residues. The CDR3 DNA follows: TGTGCCAGCAGCCAATGGGACAGAAGTACAGATACGCAGTATTTT. Its translation is CASSQWDRSTDTQYF.

The chain combines TRBV6-5 with TRBJ1-2; D is uncertain. Looked up from germline, CDR1 is MNHEY and CDR2 is SVGAGI. Deletions cut 4 bases from V and 6 bases from J, with 15 bases between. CDR3 size: 14 residues. As DNA, the CDR3 is TGTGCCAGCAGTTCCCCGCGGGGTTCCAATGGCTACACCTTC. It codes for CASSSPRGSNGYTF.

The chain is built from TRBV14 and TRBJ2-1, with D unresolved. V was pared by 1 base and J by 9 bases, with 4 bases between. Germline V gives CDR1 SGHDN, CDR2 FVKESK. This CDR3 has 11 residues. The CDR3 loop reads CASSQVREQFF. CDR3 in DNA: TGTGCCAGCAGCCAAGTTCGTGAGCAGTTCTTC.

This clone was recorded once. The chain is built from TRBV28 and TRBJ1-5, with TRBD1 identical over 7 bases. Germline V CDR1 and CDR2: MDHEN, SYDVKM. Trimming cost V 5 bases and J 7 bases; bases outside gene matches: 5. CDR3 length equals 13 residues. The CDR3 region has the DNA TGTGCCAGCAGTGACAGGGCTGACCAGCCCCAGCATTTT. It encodes CASSDRADQPQHF.

The V and J genes are TRBV21-1 and TRBJ1-1; the D call in the table, TRBD1, was not verified against the DNA. TRBV21-1 is a pseudogene. CDR3 size: 15 residues. The CDR3 DNA sequence: TGTGCCAGCAGCTCGTGGGACAGGGGAAGGACTGAAGCTTTCTTT. Translation gives CASSSWDRGRTEAFF.

V and J are TRBV11-2 and TRBJ2-1; 7 bases align to TRBD2. Germline lookup yields CDR1 SGHAT and CDR2 FQNNGV. V gave up 4 bases and J gave up 3 bases; unmatched junction bases: 9. The CDR3 loop spans 16 amino acids. As DNA, the CDR3 is TGTGCCAGCAGCTCCCGGGGTAGCGGGCTCTACAATGAGCAGTTCTTC. Translation: CASSSRGSGLYNEQFF.